The 4 T cell receptor beta chains reported below all come from one sample, sequenced in a study of vaccination effects on CD4 cells after COVID-19. Antigens for these TCRs are unknown. Before sequencing took place, the ViraFEST assay used viral peptide pools to expand antigen-specific CD4+ T cells. Subsequent to a culture period of nine to ten days, CD4+ T cells were isolated. TCRdb keeps only in-frame clones here, not all; method: immunoSEQ multiplex PCR. This table holds 10,000 or so clones, approximately 69% found once. The sample here was CD4+ T cells from PBMCs cultured with HCoV-229E spike peptides, taken before COVID-19 vaccination. These receptors were obtained from a human donor who received a COVID-19 vaccine.

The rearrangement joins TRBV6-1 to TRBJ2-3; either TRBD1 or TRBD2 may fit D (6 bases each). The CDR3 loop spans 17 amino acids. In germline, CDR1 is MNHNS, CDR2 SASEGT. V was clipped by 4 bases and J by 2 bases, with 19 bases between them. The CDR3 spells CASSALPGAFNTDTQYF. The CDR3 DNA sequence: TGTGCCAGCAGTGCCCTACCGGGGGCGTTCAACACAGATACGCAGTATTTT.

Of note for this clone: One junction end disagrees with the germline gene, perhaps due to a read error. The V gene is TRBV28, the J gene TRBJ2-7; no clear D gene. The V gene's germline CDR1 is MDHEN and CDR2 SYDVKM. This CDR3 contains 11 residues. The CDR3 DNA follows: TGTGCCAGCAGTTCCCCCCCGCGGCTGAGATTC. As protein: CASSSPPRLRF.

The V call is TRBV11-2, the J call TRBJ2-5; D remains unclear. The CDR3 is made up of 12 amino acids. V was cut by 4 bases and J by 0 bases, with 3 bases left in between. The germline V gene has CDR1 SGHAT and CDR2 FQNNGV. Here the CDR3 DNA reads TGTGCCAGCAGCTCGTACCAAGAGACCCAGTACTTC. Translated: CASSSYQETQYF.

This chain joins TRBV29-1 and TRBJ2-2; no reliable D call. V lost 4 bases, J lost 1 base, and 10 bases lay in between. In germline, CDR1 is SQVTM, CDR2 ANQGSEA. The CDR3 totals 14 residues. The DNA of the CDR3 is TGCAGCGTTGGGTCCAGGTTGAACACCGGGGAGCTGTTTTTT. Translation: CSVGSRLNTGELFF.